Listed here are 25 T cell receptor beta chains from one sample, sequenced in a study of OX40 agonist ivuxolimab in advanced cancers. Profiling relied on immunoSEQ multiplex PCR, and the TCRdb table lists in-frame clones only, not all of them. The sample includes 40,000 to 45,000 clones, approximately 91% of them seen just once. This sample comprised CD4+ or CD8+ T cells sorted from blood, obtained in a trial of the OX40 agonist ivuxolimab. The receptors here all came from an adult with an advanced solid tumor such as melanoma, head and neck, liver or kidney cancer.

The J gene is TRBJ2-7, the V gene TRBV6-5; possible D gene TRBD1, 5 bases. The CDR3 has 14 residues. Trimming cost V 5 bases and J 2 bases, with 13 bases left between them. Germline loops: CDR1 MNHEY, CDR2 SVGAGI. The CDR3 is CASSEDIDPYEQYF. The CDR3 DNA reads as TGTGCCAGCAGTGAGGACATTGATCCCTACGAGCAGTACTTC.

This clone was seen a few times. J is TRBJ1-4 and V is TRBV4-2; possible D gene TRBD1, 6 bases. Germline V lookup: CDR1 LGHNA, CDR2 YNFKEQ. The CDR3 is 16 amino acids. Trimming left V 1 base short and J 7 bases short, with 16 bases between. CDR3 bases: TGTGCCAGCAGCCAAGCGGGGACATCCCCCACTGAAAAACTGTTTTTT. It is translated as CASSQAGTSPTEKLFF.

V usage is TRBV27 and J usage is TRBJ2-7; 9 positions match TRBD2. This CDR3 comprises 14 residues. V lost 5 bases and J lost 2; bases outside the gene matches: 4. The germline CDR1 and CDR2 sequences are MNHEY and SMNVEV (reference sequence). The CDR3 reads CASSPQREAYEQYF. The DNA of the CDR3 is TGTGCCAGCAGTCCGCAGCGGGAGGCCTACGAGCAGTACTTC.

This chain links TRBV7-9 with TRBJ2-5, with 11 positions matching TRBD2. The CDR3 is made up of 16 amino acids. Per the germline V gene, CDR1 is SEHNR and CDR2 is FQNEAQ (reference sequence). The V segment lost 5 bases and the J segment 2 bases; nucleotides outside the gene matches: 7. CDR3 region: CASSPTSGGAQETQYF. Here the CDR3 DNA reads TGTGCCAGCAGCCCTACTAGCGGGGGAGCACAAGAGACCCAGTACTTC.

V is TRBV9 and J is TRBJ2-5; 7 nucleotides agree with TRBD1. Germline CDR1 and CDR2: SGDLS and YYNGEE. V lost 4 bases and J lost 1; bases outside the gene matches: 4. This CDR3 spans 14 amino acids. The CDR3 DNA is TGTGCCAGCAGCCTGACAGGGTCCCAAGAGACCCAGTACTTC. Translated, it gives CASSLTGSQETQYF. The full variable domain, its missing parts supplied by reference TRBV9 and TRBJ2-5, is DSGVTQTPKHLITATGQRVTLRCSPRSGDLSVYWYQQSLDQGLQFLIQYYNGEERAKGNILERFSAQQFPDLHSELNLSSLELGDSALYFCASSLTGSQETQYFGPGTRLLVL.

This chain joins TRBV29-1 and TRBJ1-1, with D possibly being TRBD1 (5 bases). The CDR3 spans 13 residues. Between the trimmed V and J ends, which lost 2 bases and 1 base, there was a span of 8 bases. Per germline, CDR1 SQVTM and CDR2 ANQGSEA. CDR3 protein: CSVEKGQNTEAFF. CDR3 DNA sequence: TGCAGCGTTGAAAAGGGGCAGAACACTGAAGCTTTCTTT.

This chain uses TRBV29-1 with TRBJ2-3, with D perhaps matching TRBD1 or TRBD2 (5 bases each). This CDR3 contains 16 residues. Germline V gives CDR1 SQVTM, CDR2 ANQGSEA. Trimming pared 1 base from V and 6 bases from J, leaving 20 bases between. The CDR3 spells CSVEGGYRTHADTQYF. The CDR3 bases are TGCAGCGTTGAAGGGGGCTATCGGACTCATGCGGATACGCAGTATTTT.

V usage is TRBV5-1 and J usage is TRBJ1-5, with 8 bases lining up with TRBD1. CDR3 length: 15 residues. Germline trimming cut 0 bases from V and 1 base from J; bases unmatched to any gene: 0. Per germline, CDR1 SGHRS and CDR2 YFSETQ. The CDR3 nucleotides read TGCGCCAGCAGCTTGGGGACAGGGAGCAATCAGCCCCAGCATTTT. Amino acids: CASSLGTGSNQPQHF.

The gene calls are TRBV27 and TRBJ1-5; D is perhaps TRBD1 (5 bases). V was shortened by 3 bases and J by 6 bases, with 15 bases between the two germline ends. The germline V gene encodes CDR1 MNHEY and CDR2 SMNVEV (reference sequence). This CDR3 region has 15 residues. The CDR3 nucleotides read TGTGCCAGCAGTTTGGCAGGGAATCTCGGTCAGCCCCAGCATTTT. Encoded protein: CASSLAGNLGQPQHF.

The chain uses TRBV5-1 and TRBJ2-1; TRBD2 matches 8 bases. In germline, CDR1 is SGHRS, CDR2 YFSETQ. This CDR3 comprises 14 residues. V shed 2 bases, J shed 6 bases, and the junction held 4 bases outside the gene matches. DNA of the CDR3: TGCGCCAGCAGCTTTGCTAGCGGGTCCAATGAGCAGTTCTTC. Protein product: CASSFASGSNEQFF.

J is TRBJ1-5 and V is TRBV27; 7 bases map to TRBD1. The germline V gene has CDR1 MNHEY and CDR2 SMNVEV (reference sequence). The length of the CDR3 is 17 residues. J gave up 1 base and V 6 bases, and 12 bases lay outside the gene matches. The CDR3 DNA reads TGTGCCAGCAGATCAGTACAGGGGAGTTTAAGCAATCAGCCCCAGCATTTT. Protein sequence: CASRSVQGSLSNQPQHF.

This chain connects TRBV7-8 to TRBJ2-7; the match to TRBD2 covers 7 bases. The DNA end is a closer match to TRBJ2-5, so the J assignment may be wrong. Germline CDR1 SGHVS, CDR2 FQNEAQ. This CDR3 has 15 residues. CDR3 in DNA: TGTGCCAGCAGCTCCCCGGGGTTAGCGGGAGAGACCCAGTACTTC. Protein product: CASSSPGLAGETQYF.

The chain recombines TRBV11-2 with TRBJ2-3, with 10 bases fitting TRBD2. The CDR3 length is 17 residues. With V trimmed by 0 bases and J by 5 bases, 8 bases remained unmatched. Looked up from germline, CDR1 is SGHAT and CDR2 is FQNNGV. CDR3 nucleotides: TGTGCCAGCAGCTTAGATTCTAGCGGGAGAATAGGAGATACGCAGTATTTT. Protein: CASSLDSSGRIGDTQYF.

This rearrangement joins TRBV27 to TRBJ2-3; perhaps TRBD1 as D (5 bases). The V and J ends lost 5 bases and 1 base respectively, with 10 bases between them. The CDR3 totals 14 residues. The V gene's germline CDR1 is MNHEY and CDR2 SMNVEV (reference sequence). This CDR3 is CASSPTRGTDTQYF. The CDR3 coding sequence is TGTGCCAGCAGTCCTACCAGGGGCACAGATACGCAGTATTTT.

The chain joins TRBV5-6 to TRBJ2-4; 10 bases are shared with TRBD1. From germline, CDR1 is SGHDT and CDR2 YYEEEE. The CDR3 extends over 15 amino acids. V dropped 4 bases and J dropped 0; count of bases not matched to a gene: 1. This CDR3 is CASSRDRGAKNIQYF. The CDR3 nucleotides read TGTGCCAGCAGCAGGGACAGGGGAGCCAAAAACATTCAGTACTTC.

The rearrangement uses TRBV5-1 and TRBJ2-7, with 10 nucleotides matching TRBD2. The CDR3 sequence is 14 residues long. The J segment lost 6 bases and the V segment lost 1 base, leaving 4 bases of the junction unmatched. Germline lookup yields CDR1 SGHRS and CDR2 YFSETQ. CDR3 sequence (DNA): TGCGCCAGCAGCTTGCTAGCGGGAGATCCCGAGCAGTACTTC. Protein product: CASSLLAGDPEQYF.

This rearrangement joins TRBV28 to TRBJ2-7, with a possible D match to TRBD2 (6 bases). The CDR3 loop spans 14 amino acids. Germline V gene lookup returns CDR1 MDHEN and CDR2 SYDVKM. V was clipped by 1 base and J by 6 bases, with 13 bases between them. The CDR3 reads CASSLFGRVSEQYF. As DNA, the CDR3 is TGTGCCAGCAGTTTATTCGGGAGAGTGTCCGAGCAGTACTTC.

The V gene is TRBV25-1, the J gene TRBJ2-1; no reliable D call. CDR1 and CDR2 from the germline V gene are MGHDK and SYGVNS. The CDR3 extends over 14 amino acids. V lost 2 bases and J lost 2, with 7 bases in between. The CDR3 protein is CASSERWAYNEQFF. The CDR3 nucleotides are TGTGCCAGCAGTGAACGGTGGGCCTACAATGAGCAGTTCTTC.

This chain's CDR3 is CASSLGTVENTGELFF. The CDR3, as DNA: TGTGCCAGCAGCCTAGGGACAGTTGAGAACACCGGGGAGCTGTTTTTT. The chain joins TRBV6-4 to TRBJ2-2; 7 bases are a match to TRBD1. The CDR3 has 16 amino acids. The junction had 8 bases not matched to a gene; V was cut back by 6 bases and J by 1 base. Germline values: CDR1 MRHNA, CDR2 SNTAGT.

This clone occurred once. CDR3 DNA: TGTGCCAGCAGGTCGGGCAGCGCGTCGTCTGGGGCCAACGTCCTGACTTTC. The encoded protein is CASRSGSASSGANVLTF. V is TRBV7-2 and J is TRBJ2-6; D unclear. Trimming cost V 6 bases and J 1 base, with 16 bases left between them. CDR3 length: 17 residues. From germline, CDR1 is SGHTA and CDR2 FQGNSA.

The chain links TRBV11-2 to TRBJ2-3; maybe TRBD2 (6 bases). Trimming cost V 0 bases and J 3 bases, with 19 bases left between them. Germline V gene sequence: CDR1 SGHAT, CDR2 FQNNGV. There are 18 residues in the CDR3. In DNA, the CDR3 is TGTGCCAGCAGCTTAGATGACATTGAGACTAGTCATACAGATACGCAGTATTTT. This encodes CASSLDDIETSHTDTQYF.

The chain links TRBV28 to TRBJ2-1, with no clear D. Germline V gives CDR1 MDHEN, CDR2 SYDVKM. The CDR3 runs 14 residues. Trimming took off 1 base at V and 5 bases at J, with 9 bases between the two ends. As DNA, the CDR3 is TGTGCCAGCAGTTTATTGGGAACGAACAATGAGCAGTTCTTC. As protein: CASSLLGTNNEQFF.

In its sample, this clone was seen a few times. This chain uses TRBV15 with TRBJ1-1; 9 bases align to TRBD1. Germline-derived CDR1 and CDR2 are LNHNV and YYDKDF (reference sequence). The CDR3 covers 17 residues. After removal of 0 bases from V and 3 bases from J, the junction contained 8 bases not matched to a gene. The DNA of the CDR3 is TGTGCCACCAGCAGAGATCGGGGACAGGGAGGGGACACTGAAGCTTTCTTT. Encoded protein: CATSRDRGQGGDTEAFF.

The chain has TRBV4-3 and TRBJ2-3; 8 bases are a match to TRBD2. Trimming took 1 base from V and 3 from J; bases not matched to a gene: 6. The CDR3 has 16 amino acids. Germline CDR1 is LGHNA and CDR2 is YSLEER. The DNA for the CDR3 is TGCGCCAGCAGCCAAGGAGCGAGACTAGCGACAGATACGCAGTATTTT. Its translation: CASSQGARLATDTQYF.

This clone has a handful of counts. The gene calls are TRBV18 and TRBJ2-7; 7 bases match TRBD2. V dropped 5 bases and J dropped 6; count of bases not matched to a gene: 7. CDR1 is KGHSH and CDR2 is LQKENI in the germline V gene. The CDR3 totals 13 residues. CDR3 sequence reads: CASSSGGGSEQYF. The CDR3 DNA is TGTGCCAGCTCATCTGGCGGGGGAAGCGAGCAGTACTTC.